This TCR beta chain comes out of a study of graft-versus-host responses after intestinal transplantation. Comment on this clone: Its antigen is unknown.

The CDR3 has 14 residues. Between the trimmed V and J ends, which lost 2 bases and 6 bases, there was a span of 13 bases. Germline V CDR1 and CDR2: MNHNS, SASEGT. This table comes from immunoSEQ multiplex PCR, and its TCRdb copy is limited to in-frame clones, with some not included. The sample has 35,000 to 45,000 clones; approximately 94% are singletons. The specimen was unstimulated CD4+ T cells sorted from spleen or lymph node cells, collected before transplant. The source of this sequence is a human donor who was the organ donor for an intestinal transplant. The chain links TRBV6-1 to TRBJ1-2; D remains ambiguous. In nucleotides, the CDR3 is TGTGCCAGCAGTGAAATGTTGACAAGTAATGGCTACACCTTC. Its protein is CASSEMLTSNGYTF.